This passage covers 21 T cell receptor beta chains from one sample sequenced in a study of tumor-infiltrating lymphocytes in localized non-small cell lung cancer. Assay: immunoSEQ multiplex PCR; the TCRdb copy retains only in-frame clones and omits some. The sample lists approximately 10,000 clones; about 71% were seen once. Material: uninvolved lung tissue not adjacent to the tumor. Every receptor here comes from a human donor with non-small cell lung cancer.

This chain joins TRBV9 and TRBJ2-2; weak D call: TRBD1 (6 bases). Germline V gene lookup returns CDR1 SGDLS and CDR2 YYNGEE. The CDR3 runs 15 residues. V lost 0 bases and J 4 bases, leaving 10 bases between the germline ends. The CDR3 reads CASSVELGGTGELFF. The CDR3 DNA follows: TGTGCCAGCAGCGTAGAATTAGGGGGCACCGGGGAGCTGTTTTTT.

V usage is TRBV14 and J usage is TRBJ1-2; 7 bases line up with TRBD1. The CDR3 is made up of 16 amino acids. After removal of 4 bases from V and 5 bases from J, the junction contained 13 bases not matched to a gene. Germline CDR1 reads SGHDN; CDR2 reads FVKESK. The CDR3 reads CASSPYQGTATYGYTF. CDR3 DNA: TGTGCCAGCAGCCCTTATCAGGGGACAGCCACGTATGGCTACACCTTC.

Of note for this clone: The sample has other DNA sequences that encode this CDR3 too. V gene TRBV6-5 combines with J gene TRBJ2-1; 8 nucleotides match TRBD2. Germline CDR1 MNHEY, CDR2 SVGAGI. The CDR3 runs to 15 residues. The J segment lost 4 bases and the V segment lost 2 bases, leaving 4 bases of the junction unmatched. The CDR3 coding sequence is TGTGCCAGCAGTTACGGCGGGGGGCCTTACAATGAGCAGTTCTTC. Translation: CASSYGGGPYNEQFF.

In its sample, this clone was seen a few times. This rearrangement joins TRBV4-3 to TRBJ2-6; D not resolved. The V end lost 1 base, the J end lost 0 bases, and 4 bases lay between the germline ends. Germline V gene data show CDR1 as LGHNA and CDR2 as YSLEER. The CDR3 has 15 amino acids. This CDR3 is CASSQGGSGANVLTF. The CDR3 nucleotides are TGCGCCAGCAGCCAAGGGGGCTCTGGGGCCAACGTCCTGACTTTC.

J is TRBJ2-1 and V is TRBV13, with D possibly being TRBD2 (5 bases). The length of the CDR3 is 16 residues. Trimming shortened V by 2 bases and J by 7 bases, and 18 bases separated the two germline ends. Germline V gene data show CDR1 as PRHDT and CDR2 as FYEKMQ (reference sequence). The CDR3 region has the DNA TGTGCCAGCAGCTTAATCCCTAGCTCTTGGGTGAATGAGCAGTTCTTC. Residues: CASSLIPSSWVNEQFF.

Only one count was recorded for this clone. CDR3 sequence (DNA): TGTGCCAGCAAAACGGACAGGGGGAAAGATGGTTATGGCTACACCTTC. Translated: CASKTDRGKDGYGYTF. The V and J genes are TRBV27 and TRBJ1-2, with TRBD1 identical over 10 bases. V trimming: 7 bases; J trimming: 5 bases; junction bases outside the gene matches: 13. From germline, CDR1 is MNHEY and CDR2 SMNVEV (reference sequence). CDR3 length equals 16 residues.

The genes are TRBV5-4 and TRBJ1-5; tentatively, D is TRBD1 (5 bases). CDR1 SGHNT and CDR2 YYREEE come from the germline V gene (reference sequence). The CDR3 runs to 15 residues. V lost 4 bases to trimming and J lost 0 bases, with 11 bases between them. CDR3 DNA sequence: TGTGCCAGCAGCGAGGGACGGGGTAGCAATCAGCCCCAGCATTTT. Translation gives CASSEGRGSNQPQHF.

V usage is TRBV11-2 and J usage is TRBJ2-1; D is uncertain. From germline, CDR1 is SGHAT and CDR2 FQNNGV. CDR3 length: 14 residues. Trimming shortened V by 7 bases and J by 4 bases, and 14 bases separated the two germline ends. CDR3 DNA sequence: TGTGCCAGCACCCCAAACCTAAAGTACAATGAGCAGTTCTTC. It encodes CASTPNLKYNEQFF.

Worth noting for this clone: Its ends do not fully match the called genes, so a read error is possible. The chain has TRBV7-7 and TRBJ2-5; the match to TRBD2 covers 9 bases. In germline, CDR1 is SSHAT, CDR2 FNYEAQ (reference sequence). The CDR3 consists of 15 residues. The CDR3 DNA follows: TGTGCTAGCAGCTGGATGGCGGGAGGGAAAGAGACCCAGTACTTC. Residues: CASSWMAGGKETQYF. The variable domain in full, completed from reference TRBV7-7 and TRBJ2-5, reads GAGVSQSPRYKVTKRGQDVTLRCDPISSHATLYWYQQALGQGPEFLTYFNYEAQPDKSGLPSDRFSAERPEGSISTLTIQRTEQRDSAMYRCASSWMAGGKETQYFGPGTRLLVL.

The rearrangement links TRBV6-5 to TRBJ1-1; D is unclear. Germline V gives CDR1 MNHEY, CDR2 SVGAGI. V dropped 0 bases and J dropped 0 bases, with 2 bases sitting between them. This CDR3 comprises 13 residues. Written as DNA, the CDR3 is TGTGCCAGCAGTTACTCCGTGAACACTGAAGCTTTCTTT. This codes for CASSYSVNTEAFF.

The chain recombines TRBV29-1 with TRBJ2-7; 10 nucleotides align to TRBD2. Germline loops: CDR1 SQVTM, CDR2 ANQGSEA. V was clipped by 5 bases and J by 6 bases; unmatched bases: 10. The CDR3 contains 14 residues. The CDR3 DNA reads TGCAGCGTTAGTTGGCTAGCGGGAGAGGGCGAGCAGTACTTC. It is translated as CSVSWLAGEGEQYF.

This chain links TRBV30 with TRBJ1-1, with D hard to call. Trimming took 0 bases from V and 1 from J, leaving 12 bases between them. CDR1 is GTSNPN and CDR2 is SVGIG in the germline V gene (reference sequence). CDR3 length: 15 amino acids. The CDR3: CAWSVLRGPNTEAFF. DNA of the CDR3: TGTGCCTGGAGTGTTTTGAGAGGGCCGAACACTGAAGCTTTCTTT.

This clone was counted between two and nine times. The gene calls are TRBV5-8 and TRBJ2-7; unclear D gene. V lost 6 bases to trimming and J lost 6 bases, with 13 bases between them. Germline CDR1 SGHTS, CDR2 YDEGEE. The CDR3 is 12 residues long. In nucleotides, the CDR3 is TGTGCCAGCAAGGCCCGTGTAGGCGAGCAGTACTTC. It encodes CASKARVGEQYF.

The V and J genes are TRBV27 and TRBJ2-7, with TRBD2 matching over 8 bases. Germline-derived CDR1 and CDR2 are MNHEY and SMNVEV (reference sequence). The J segment lost 2 bases and the V segment lost 6 bases, leaving 12 bases of the junction unmatched. This CDR3 comprises 16 residues. The CDR3 coding sequence is TGTGCCAGCAGAACGTTACTAGCGGCCGTCACCTACGAGCAGTACTTC. This translates into CASRTLLAAVTYEQYF.

The rearrangement links TRBV12-2 to TRBJ2-7; TRBD2, the table's D call, lacks a check against the DNA. TRBV12-2 is shown as a pseudogene. The CDR3 is 16 residues long. CDR3 nucleotide sequence: TGTGCAAGTCGGCCTGGGGGCGGGAGGTGCTCCTACGAGCAGTACTTC. Protein sequence: CASRPGGGRCSYEQYF.

The rearrangement links TRBV5-1 to TRBJ2-1; D is possibly TRBD2 (6 bases). Trimming removed 0 bases from V and 4 bases from J, with 8 bases in between. The CDR3 spans 14 residues. CDR1 is SGHRS, CDR2 YFSETQ, per germline. The CDR3 spells CASSLGDLYNEQFF. In DNA, the CDR3 is TGCGCCAGCAGCTTGGGGGACTTATACAATGAGCAGTTCTTC.

The chain has TRBV28 and TRBJ1-5; D not certain. Germline CDR1 reads MDHEN; CDR2 reads SYDVKM. V was cut by 7 bases and J by 9 bases, with 16 bases left in between. This CDR3 has 13 amino acids. CDR3 region: CASKKETYGPQHF. In nucleotides, the CDR3 is TGTGCCAGCAAAAAGGAGACCTACGGGCCCCAGCATTTT.

In this sample, this clone turned up a few times. This chain uses TRBV4-1 with TRBJ2-4; tentative D call: TRBD2 (6 bases). The CDR3 has 14 amino acids. Germline CDR1 reads MGHRA; CDR2 reads YSYEKL. V was cut by 4 bases and J by 7 bases, with 14 bases left in between. The chain's CDR3 is CASSLAIGGNIQYF. In DNA, the CDR3 is TGCGCCAGCAGCCTGGCCATTGGGGGGAACATTCAGTACTTC.

V gene TRBV28 combines with J gene TRBJ2-2, with no clear D. Germline CDR1 is MDHEN and CDR2 is SYDVKM. Deletions cut 11 bases from V and 5 bases from J, with 15 bases between. CDR3 length equals 13 residues. CDR3 protein: CAARYGETGELFF. The CDR3 region has the DNA TGTGCCGCCCGTTATGGCGAGACCGGGGAGCTGTTTTTT.

This chain connects TRBV28 to TRBJ1-2, with TRBD1 matching over 9 bases. CDR1 is MDHEN and CDR2 is SYDVKM in the germline V gene. The CDR3 has 11 amino acids. The J segment lost 10 bases and the V segment lost 4 bases, leaving 1 base of the junction unmatched. CDR3 DNA: TGTGCCAGCAGTTCACAGGGGGCCTACACCTTC. This sequence encodes CASSSQGAYTF.

The chain carries TRBV27 and TRBJ2-5, with D possibly being TRBD1 or TRBD2 (5 bases each). This CDR3 spans 12 amino acids. Trimming took off 3 bases at V and 4 bases at J, with 6 bases between the two ends. Germline CDR1 MNHEY, CDR2 SMNVEV (reference sequence). CDR3 amino acids: CASSFGGETQYF. In nucleotides, the CDR3 is TGTGCCAGCAGTTTTGGGGGAGAGACCCAGTACTTC.